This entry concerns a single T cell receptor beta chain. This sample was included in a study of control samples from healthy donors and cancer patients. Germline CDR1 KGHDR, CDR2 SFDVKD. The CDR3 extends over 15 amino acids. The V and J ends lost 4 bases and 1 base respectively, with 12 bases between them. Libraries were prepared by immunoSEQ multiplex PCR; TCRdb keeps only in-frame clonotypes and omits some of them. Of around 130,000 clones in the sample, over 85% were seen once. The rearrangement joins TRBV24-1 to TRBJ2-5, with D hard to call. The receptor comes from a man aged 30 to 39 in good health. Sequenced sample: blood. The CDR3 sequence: CATSEGRKIQETQYF. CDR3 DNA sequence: TGTGCCACCAGTGAGGGCAGGAAAATCCAAGAGACCCAGTACTTC.